Shown below are 24 T cell receptor beta chains from a single sample sequenced in a study of T cell responses to AZD1222 COVID-19 vaccine. Sequencing was performed with immunoSEQ multiplex PCR; in TCRdb, only in-frame clones are kept and a portion is missing. This sample has around 170,000 clones, with approximately 91% found just once. The input for sequencing was peripheral blood, taken on day 0 of AZD1222 vaccination. The receptor source for this set is an adult in good health.

The gene calls are TRBV2 and TRBJ2-2; D may be TRBD1 (5 bases). CDR1 SNHLY and CDR2 FYNNEI come from the germline V gene. The CDR3 runs to 15 residues. Deletions cut 1 base from V and 1 base from J, with 7 bases between. The DNA of the CDR3 is TGTGCCAGCAGTGAAGAGGGGTTGAACACCGGGGAGCTGTTTTTT. Translating it yields CASSEEGLNTGELFF.

This clone was seen a single time. The chain combines TRBV29-1 with TRBJ1-6; 8 positions agree with TRBD1. Trimming took 1 base from V and 4 from J; bases not matched to a gene: 6. The CDR3 loop spans 16 amino acids. The germline V gene encodes CDR1 SQVTM and CDR2 ANQGSEA. This chain's CDR3 is CSVEAPGGGYNSPLHF. CDR3 in DNA: TGCAGCGTTGAAGCCCCAGGGGGCGGATATAATTCACCCCTCCACTTT.

The V gene is TRBV2, the J gene TRBJ2-7; the match to TRBD1 covers 8 bases. The CDR3 loop spans 16 amino acids. Losses at the gene ends were 3 bases for V and 3 bases for J; bases not matched to a gene: 10. Germline CDR1 reads SNHLY; CDR2 reads FYNNEI. The CDR3 protein is CASSDKSRTGNYEQYF. The CDR3 DNA reads as TGTGCCAGCAGTGACAAGTCCCGGACAGGGAACTACGAGCAGTACTTC.

The CDR3 sequence is CASSKGHLWRVRNTIYF. For the CDR3, the DNA is TGTGCCAGCAGCAAAGGTCACTTGTGGAGGGTACGAAACACCATATATTTT. The rearrangement uses TRBV21-1 and TRBJ1-3. TRBV21-1 is designated a pseudogene. The CDR3 consists of 17 residues.

The chain has TRBV19 and TRBJ1-4; 7 bases are a match to TRBD1. Germline V CDR1 and CDR2: LNHDA, SQIVND (reference sequence). The V and J ends lost 6 bases and 3 bases, in that order; junction bases with no gene match: 13. The CDR3 loop spans 17 amino acids. The CDR3: CASSINLDRASNEKLFF. The CDR3 coding sequence is TGTGCCAGTAGCATTAACCTCGACAGGGCCTCTAATGAAAAACTGTTTTTT.

This clone has a single count. The V gene is TRBV19, the J gene TRBJ2-1; 11 nucleotides line up with TRBD2. The CDR3 covers 16 residues. Germline lookup yields CDR1 LNHDA and CDR2 SQIVND (reference sequence). V dropped 0 bases and J dropped 9; count of bases not matched to a gene: 7. Here the CDR3 reads CASSIELAGGVGEQFF. The CDR3 DNA is TGTGCCAGTAGTATAGAGCTAGCGGGAGGAGTTGGTGAGCAGTTCTTC.

This chain's CDR3 is CASSQEGGYGYTF. In DNA, the CDR3 is TGTGCCAGCAGCCAAGAAGGGGGCTATGGCTACACCTTC. The chain links TRBV4-2 to TRBJ1-2; D might be TRBD1 (6 bases). Deletions cut 0 bases from V and 4 bases from J, with 6 bases between. The CDR3 length is 13 residues. Germline V gene sequence: CDR1 LGHNA, CDR2 YNFKEQ.

The chain recombines TRBV7-3 with TRBJ1-2, with 7 bases lining up with TRBD1. Germline V gene lookup returns CDR1 SGHTA and CDR2 FQGTGA. With 0 bases clipped from V and 8 bases from J, the junction kept 6 bases outside the gene matches. The CDR3 consists of 14 residues. The CDR3: CASSLTTGAGGYTF. CDR3 in DNA: TGTGCCAGCAGCTTAACCACAGGGGCTGGCGGCTACACCTTC. The entire variable domain, with the rest obtained from reference TRBV7-3 and TRBJ1-2, is as follows: GAGVSQTPSNKVTEKGKYVELRCDPISGHTALYWYRQSLGQGPEFLIYFQGTGAADDSGLPNDRFFAVRPEGSVSTLKIQRTERGDSAVYLCASSLTTGAGGYTFGSGTRLTVV.

The V gene is TRBV4-3, the J gene TRBJ1-4, with 7 bases lining up with TRBD1. There are 16 residues in the CDR3. CDR1 and CDR2 from the germline V gene are LGHNA and YSLEER. J gave up 5 bases and V 3 bases, and 9 bases lay outside the gene matches. The DNA for the CDR3 is TGCGCCAGCAGCCAGAAGGGACAGACGGTCAATGAAAAACTGTTTTTT. Its translation is CASSQKGQTVNEKLFF.

This clone has a handful of counts. The chain couples TRBV6-1 to TRBJ1-2; 7 bases agree with TRBD1. The CDR3 covers 15 residues. CDR1 and CDR2 from the germline V gene are MNHNS and SASEGT. The V segment lost 2 bases and the J segment 4 bases; nucleotides outside the gene matches: 7. Here the CDR3 reads CASSERTGFGYGYTF. The CDR3 region has the DNA TGTGCCAGCAGTGAAAGGACAGGCTTCGGCTATGGCTACACCTTC.

The CDR3 bases are TGTGCCAGCAGCAATATCCTGGGGGGGCGGTTGACTGAAGCTTTCTTT. Translating it yields CASSNILGGRLTEAFF. This chain joins TRBV7-9 and TRBJ1-1; D may be TRBD1 (6 bases). Germline-derived CDR1 and CDR2 are SEHNR and FQNEAQ (reference sequence). Trimming left V 5 bases short and J 5 bases short, with 21 bases between. CDR3 length: 16 residues.

The rearrangement joins TRBV4-1 to TRBJ2-7, with 8 nucleotides matching TRBD2. The V and J ends lost 1 base and 4 bases, in that order; junction bases with no gene match: 9. This CDR3 is built from 16 residues. The germline V gene encodes CDR1 MGHRA and CDR2 YSYEKL. In nucleotides, the CDR3 is TGCGCCAGCAGCCAAGGGTCGGCTAGCGGGCGATACGAGCAGTACTTC. Encoded protein: CASSQGSASGRYEQYF.

The chain carries TRBV20-1 and TRBJ1-5, with D uncertain. The CDR3 is 12 amino acids. Germline V lookup: CDR1 DFQATT, CDR2 SNEGSKA (reference sequence). V lost 3 bases and J 1 base, leaving 4 bases between the germline ends. The CDR3 DNA is TGCAGTGCTAGTTTCAGCAATCAGCCCCAGCATTTT. Translating gives CSASFSNQPQHF.

This clone was detected once. This chain links TRBV4-3 with TRBJ2-1, with D perhaps matching TRBD1 or TRBD2 (6 bases each). Trimming left V 2 bases short and J 1 base short, with 21 bases between. The V gene's germline CDR1 is LGHNA and CDR2 YSLEER. This CDR3 contains 19 residues. DNA for the CDR3: TGCGCCAGCAGCCAACAACTGGGGGGTGGGACAACATCCTACAATGAGCAGTTCTTC. This encodes CASSQQLGGGTTSYNEQFF.

The rearrangement joins TRBV5-1 to TRBJ1-1; tentative D call: TRBD1 (5 bases). The V gene's germline CDR1 is SGHRS and CDR2 YFSETQ. The CDR3 runs to 14 residues. The V end was cut by 2 bases, the J end by 1 base, with 9 bases between. The CDR3 reads CASSFAQGNTEAFF. CDR3 nucleotides: TGCGCCAGCAGCTTCGCCCAGGGGAACACTGAAGCTTTCTTT.

The V and J genes are TRBV6-6 and TRBJ2-1, with 7 bases matching TRBD1. The CDR3 totals 18 residues. Germline V gene lookup returns CDR1 MNHNY and CDR2 SVGAGI (reference sequence). The V segment lost 5 bases and the J segment 0 bases; nucleotides outside the gene matches: 13. CDR3 sequence: CASSRIIPGQTSYNEQFF. CDR3 sequence (DNA): TGTGCCAGCAGTCGTATCATACCGGGACAGACCTCCTACAATGAGCAGTTCTTC.

V gene TRBV7-9 combines with J gene TRBJ2-1; 11 bases fit TRBD2. Trimming cost V 5 bases and J 4 bases; bases outside gene matches: 7. The CDR3 covers 16 residues. The germline CDR1 and CDR2 sequences are SEHNR and FQNEAQ (reference sequence). The CDR3 protein is CASSPSSGGIYNEQFF. As DNA, the CDR3 is TGTGCCAGCAGCCCATCTAGCGGGGGGATTTACAATGAGCAGTTCTTC.

The chain has TRBV19 and TRBJ2-5; maybe TRBD1 (5 bases). The V and J ends lost 4 bases and 2 bases respectively, with 14 bases between them. The length of the CDR3 is 15 residues. Germline V gene lookup returns CDR1 LNHDA and CDR2 SQIVND (reference sequence). The CDR3, as DNA: TGTGCCAGTAGTAAAGGGGTGGGTGGGCAAGAGACCCAGTACTTC. Protein product: CASSKGVGGQETQYF. Full variable domain (rest looked up from reference TRBV19 and TRBJ2-5): DGGITQSPKYLFRKEGQNVTLSCEQNLNHDAMYWYRQDPGQGLRLIYYSQIVNDFQKGDIAEGYSVSREKKESFPLTVTSAQKNPTAFYLCASSKGVGGQETQYFGPGTRLLVL.

The J gene is TRBJ2-1, the V gene TRBV24-1; unclear D gene. Germline CDR1 reads KGHDR; CDR2 reads SFDVKD. The CDR3 totals 15 residues. V gave up 3 bases and J gave up 0 bases, with 8 bases separating them. The DNA of the CDR3 is TGTGCCACCAGTGATATTCGTAGCTCCTACAATGAGCAGTTCTTC. Its translation is CATSDIRSSYNEQFF.

Concerning this clone itself: One end of the junction fails to match germline, which may point to a read error. J is TRBJ2-5 and V is TRBV9, with TRBD2 matching 11 bases. The CDR3 covers 15 residues. From germline, CDR1 is SGDLS and CDR2 YYNGEE. CDR3 nucleotides: TGTGCCAGCACCGTAGCGGGGGGGTACCAAGAGACCCAGTACTTC. Protein sequence: CASTVAGGYQETQYF.

In this sample, this clone turned up once. The chain uses TRBV3-1 (or the pseudogene TRBV3-2) and TRBJ2-3, with 12 positions matching TRBD2. After removal of 0 bases from V and 0 bases from J, the junction contained 7 bases not matched to a gene. CDR1 is LGHDT and CDR2 is YNNKEL in the germline V gene (reference sequence). The CDR3 consists of 19 residues. The CDR3 is CASSQELPSGGGSTDTQYF. CDR3 sequence (DNA): TGTGCCAGCAGCCAAGAATTGCCTAGCGGGGGGGGGAGCACAGATACGCAGTATTTT.

The rearrangement uses TRBV3-1 (or the pseudogene TRBV3-2) and TRBJ2-7; D might be TRBD2 (5 bases). This CDR3 region has 15 residues. Germline V CDR1 and CDR2: LGHDT, YNNKEL (reference sequence). Trimming stripped 4 bases from V and 5 bases from J, with 18 bases between. CDR3 amino acids: CASSLAREKTHEQYF. The CDR3 nucleotides read TGTGCCAGCAGCCTCGCGAGGGAAAAGACCCACGAGCAGTACTTC.

The chain has TRBV19 and TRBJ2-3; 9 bases fit TRBD2. With 5 bases clipped from V and 8 bases from J, the junction kept 5 bases outside the gene matches. Germline V gene lookup returns CDR1 LNHDA and CDR2 SQIVND (reference sequence). This CDR3 contains 13 residues. The chain's CDR3 is CASSVSGSRTQYF. CDR3 coding DNA: TGTGCCAGTAGTGTTAGCGGGAGCCGTACGCAGTATTTT.

V is TRBV25-1 and J is TRBJ2-3; D remains ambiguous. CDR3 length equals 14 residues. Trimming took 7 bases from V and 0 from J, leaving 11 bases between them. Looked up from germline, CDR1 is MGHDK and CDR2 is SYGVNS. The CDR3 reads CASTKTESTDTQYF. The CDR3 DNA sequence: TGTGCCAGCACCAAAACGGAAAGCACAGATACGCAGTATTTT.